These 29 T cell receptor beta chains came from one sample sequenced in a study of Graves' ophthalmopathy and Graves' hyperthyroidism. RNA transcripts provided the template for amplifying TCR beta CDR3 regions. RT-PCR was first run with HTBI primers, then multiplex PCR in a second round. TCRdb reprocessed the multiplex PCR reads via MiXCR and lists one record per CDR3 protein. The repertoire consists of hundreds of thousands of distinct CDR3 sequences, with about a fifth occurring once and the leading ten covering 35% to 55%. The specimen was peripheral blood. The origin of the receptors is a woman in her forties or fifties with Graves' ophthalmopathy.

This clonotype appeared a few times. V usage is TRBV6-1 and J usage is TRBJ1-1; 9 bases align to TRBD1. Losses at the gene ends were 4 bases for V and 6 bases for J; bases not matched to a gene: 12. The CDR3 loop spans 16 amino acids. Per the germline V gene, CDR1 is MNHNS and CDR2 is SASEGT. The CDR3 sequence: CASSALGGQGRPEAFF. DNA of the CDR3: TGTGCCAGCAGTGCCCTAGGGGGACAGGGTAGGCCTGAAGCTTTCTTT.

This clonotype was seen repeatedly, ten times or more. CDR3 DNA sequence: TGTGCCAGCAGCTCGGCGGGATATGTCACCGGGGAGCTGTTTTTT. Protein: CASSSAGYVTGELFF. V usage is TRBV7-8 and J usage is TRBJ2-2; D possibly corresponds to TRBD2 (6 bases). Per germline, CDR1 SGHVS and CDR2 FQNEAQ. The ends were cut back, 4 bases at V and 4 bases at J, with 13 bases in the middle. This CDR3 region has 15 residues.

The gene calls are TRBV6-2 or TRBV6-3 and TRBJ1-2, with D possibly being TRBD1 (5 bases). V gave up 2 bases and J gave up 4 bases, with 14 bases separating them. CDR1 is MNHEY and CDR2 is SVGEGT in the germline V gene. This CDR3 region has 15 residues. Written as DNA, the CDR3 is TGTGCCAGCAGTTACCTGCGGGGCAGTCGCTATGGCTACACCTTC. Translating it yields CASSYLRGSRYGYTF.

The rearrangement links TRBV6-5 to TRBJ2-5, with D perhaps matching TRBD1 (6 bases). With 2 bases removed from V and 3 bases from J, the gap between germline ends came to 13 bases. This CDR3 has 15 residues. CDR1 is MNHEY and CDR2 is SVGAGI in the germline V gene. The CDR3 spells CASSYTGQTEETQYF. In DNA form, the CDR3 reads TGTGCCAGCAGTTACACGGGACAAACAGAAGAGACCCAGTACTTC.

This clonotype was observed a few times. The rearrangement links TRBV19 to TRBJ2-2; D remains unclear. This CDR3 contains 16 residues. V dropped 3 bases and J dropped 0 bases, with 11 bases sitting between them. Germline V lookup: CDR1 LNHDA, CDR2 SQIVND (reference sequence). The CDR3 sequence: CASSIYLSPNTGELFF. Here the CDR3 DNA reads TGTGCCAGTAGTATTTATCTGAGTCCGAACACCGGGGAGCTGTTTTTT.

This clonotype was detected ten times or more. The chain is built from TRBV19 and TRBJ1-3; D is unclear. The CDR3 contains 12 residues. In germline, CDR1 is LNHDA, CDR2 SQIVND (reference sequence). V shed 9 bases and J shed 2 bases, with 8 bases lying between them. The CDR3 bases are TGTGCCAGCTCTTGGACTGGAAACACCATATATTTT. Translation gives CASSWTGNTIYF. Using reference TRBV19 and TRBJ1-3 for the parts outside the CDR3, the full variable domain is DGGITQSPKYLFRKEGQNVTLSCEQNLNHDAMYWYRQDPGQGLRLIYYSQIVNDFQKGDIAEGYSVSREKKESFPLTVTSAQKNPTAFYLCASSWTGNTIYFGEGSWLTVV.

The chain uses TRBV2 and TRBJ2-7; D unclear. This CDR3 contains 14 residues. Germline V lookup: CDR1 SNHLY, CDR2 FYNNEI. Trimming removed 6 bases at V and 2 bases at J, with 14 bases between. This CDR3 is CASRRKPTTYEQYF. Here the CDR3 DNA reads TGTGCCAGCAGACGGAAACCGACGACCTACGAGCAGTACTTC.

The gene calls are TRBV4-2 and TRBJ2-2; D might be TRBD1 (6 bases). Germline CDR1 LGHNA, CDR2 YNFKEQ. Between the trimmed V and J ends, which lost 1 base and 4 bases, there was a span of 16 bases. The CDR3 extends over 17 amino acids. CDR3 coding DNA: TGTGCCAGCAGCCAAGGCTGGGGGCGGGCGAGCACCGGGGAGCTGTTTTTT. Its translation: CASSQGWGRASTGELFF.

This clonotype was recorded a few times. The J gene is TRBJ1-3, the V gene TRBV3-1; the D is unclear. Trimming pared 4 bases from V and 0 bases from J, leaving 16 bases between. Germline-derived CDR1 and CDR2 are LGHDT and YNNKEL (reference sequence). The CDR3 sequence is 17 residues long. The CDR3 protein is CASSPEGAVLSGNTIYF. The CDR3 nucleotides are TGTGCCAGCAGCCCAGAGGGAGCGGTCCTCTCTGGAAACACCATATATTTT.

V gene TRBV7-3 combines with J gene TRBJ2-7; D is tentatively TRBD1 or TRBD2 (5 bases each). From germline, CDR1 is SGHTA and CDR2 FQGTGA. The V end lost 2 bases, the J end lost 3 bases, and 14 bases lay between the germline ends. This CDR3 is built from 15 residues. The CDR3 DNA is TGTGCCAGCAGCTTACGGGACGGCCCCGACTACGAGCAGTACTTC. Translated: CASSLRDGPDYEQYF. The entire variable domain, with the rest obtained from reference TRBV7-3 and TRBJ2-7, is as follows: GAGVSQTPSNKVTEKGKYVELRCDPISGHTALYWYRQSLGQGPEFLIYFQGTGAADDSGLPNDRFFAVRPEGSVSTLKIQRTERGDSAVYLCASSLRDGPDYEQYFGPGTRLTVT.

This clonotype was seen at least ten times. The CDR3, as DNA: TGTGCCAGCAGTCCACAAGGGGAGAGAAGCGAAGCTTTCTTT. This sequence encodes CASSPQGERSEAFF. This chain connects TRBV12-3 or TRBV12-4 to TRBJ1-1; weak D call: TRBD1 (5 bases). Trimming pared 5 bases from V and 8 bases from J, leaving 18 bases between. CDR3 size: 14 residues.

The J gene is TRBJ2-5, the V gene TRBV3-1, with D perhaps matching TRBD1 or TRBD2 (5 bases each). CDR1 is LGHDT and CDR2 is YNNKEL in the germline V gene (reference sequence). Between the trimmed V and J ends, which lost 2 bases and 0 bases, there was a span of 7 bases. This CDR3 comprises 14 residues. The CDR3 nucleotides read TGTGCCAGCAGCCAACAGGGACACCAAGAGACCCAGTACTTC. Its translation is CASSQQGHQETQYF.

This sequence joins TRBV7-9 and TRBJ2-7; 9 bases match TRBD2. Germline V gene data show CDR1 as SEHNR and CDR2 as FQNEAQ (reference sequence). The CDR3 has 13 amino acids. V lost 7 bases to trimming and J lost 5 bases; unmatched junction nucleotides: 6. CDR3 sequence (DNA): TGTGCCAGCATCCACTCTAGCGGGAACGAGCAGTACTTC. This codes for CASIHSSGNEQYF.

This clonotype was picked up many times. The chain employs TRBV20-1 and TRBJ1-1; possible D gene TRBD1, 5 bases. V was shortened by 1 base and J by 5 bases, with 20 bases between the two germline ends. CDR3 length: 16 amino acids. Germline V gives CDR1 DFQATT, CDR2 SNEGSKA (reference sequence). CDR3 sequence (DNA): TGCAGTGCTAGAGCGCCCAATGCGGGGGACGGGACTGAAGCTTTCTTT. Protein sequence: CSARAPNAGDGTEAFF.

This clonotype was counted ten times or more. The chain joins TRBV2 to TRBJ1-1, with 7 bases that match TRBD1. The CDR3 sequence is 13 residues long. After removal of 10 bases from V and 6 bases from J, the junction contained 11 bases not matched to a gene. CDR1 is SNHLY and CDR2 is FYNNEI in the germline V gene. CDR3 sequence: CAIQTGVRAEAFF. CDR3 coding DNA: TGTGCCATCCAAACAGGGGTAAGGGCTGAAGCTTTCTTT.

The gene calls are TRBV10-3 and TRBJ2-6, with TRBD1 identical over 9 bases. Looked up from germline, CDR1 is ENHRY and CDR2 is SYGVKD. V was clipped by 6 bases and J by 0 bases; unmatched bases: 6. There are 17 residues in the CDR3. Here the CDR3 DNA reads TGTGCCATCAGGGACAGGGGCCTTTCCTCTGGGGCCAACGTCCTGACTTTC. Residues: CAIRDRGLSSGANVLTF.

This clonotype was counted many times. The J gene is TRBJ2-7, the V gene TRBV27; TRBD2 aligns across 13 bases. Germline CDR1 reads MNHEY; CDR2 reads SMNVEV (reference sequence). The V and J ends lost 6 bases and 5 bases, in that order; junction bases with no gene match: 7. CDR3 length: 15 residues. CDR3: CASSPGLAGVNEQYF. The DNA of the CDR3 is TGTGCCAGCAGCCCCGGACTAGCGGGAGTAAACGAGCAGTACTTC.

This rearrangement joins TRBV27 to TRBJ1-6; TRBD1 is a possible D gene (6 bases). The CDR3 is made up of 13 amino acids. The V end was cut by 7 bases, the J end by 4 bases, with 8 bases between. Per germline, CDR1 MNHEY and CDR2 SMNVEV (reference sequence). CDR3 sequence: CASMTGYNSPLHF. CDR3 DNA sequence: TGTGCCAGCATGACAGGATATAATTCACCCCTCCACTTT.

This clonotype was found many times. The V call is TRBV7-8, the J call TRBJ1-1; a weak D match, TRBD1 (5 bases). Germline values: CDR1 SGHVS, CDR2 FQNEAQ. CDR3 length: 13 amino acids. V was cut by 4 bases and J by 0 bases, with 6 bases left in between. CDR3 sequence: CASSYRLNTEAFF. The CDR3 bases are TGTGCCAGCAGCTACAGGTTGAACACTGAAGCTTTCTTT.

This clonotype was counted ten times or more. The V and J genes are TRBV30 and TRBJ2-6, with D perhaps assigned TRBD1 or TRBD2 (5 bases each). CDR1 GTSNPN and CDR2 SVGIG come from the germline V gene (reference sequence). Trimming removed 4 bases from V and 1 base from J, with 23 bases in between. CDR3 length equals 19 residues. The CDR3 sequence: CAWTLLRGRISSGANVLTF. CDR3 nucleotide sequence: TGTGCCTGGACCTTACTCCGGGGCCGAATATCGTCTGGGGCCAACGTCCTGACTTTC.

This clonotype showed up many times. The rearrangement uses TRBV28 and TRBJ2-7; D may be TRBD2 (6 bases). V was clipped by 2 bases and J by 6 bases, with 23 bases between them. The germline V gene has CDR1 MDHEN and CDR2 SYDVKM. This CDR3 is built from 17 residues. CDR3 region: CASSLTPQPSTRGEQYF. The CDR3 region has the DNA TGTGCCAGCAGTTTAACCCCACAACCCTCAACGCGGGGCGAGCAGTACTTC.

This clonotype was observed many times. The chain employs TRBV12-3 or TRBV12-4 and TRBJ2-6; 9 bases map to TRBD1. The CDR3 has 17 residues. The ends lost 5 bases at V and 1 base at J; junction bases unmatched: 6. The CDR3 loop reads CASSIPGQGSGANVLTF. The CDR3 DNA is TGTGCCAGCAGTATCCCCGGACAGGGGTCTGGGGCCAACGTCCTGACTTTC.

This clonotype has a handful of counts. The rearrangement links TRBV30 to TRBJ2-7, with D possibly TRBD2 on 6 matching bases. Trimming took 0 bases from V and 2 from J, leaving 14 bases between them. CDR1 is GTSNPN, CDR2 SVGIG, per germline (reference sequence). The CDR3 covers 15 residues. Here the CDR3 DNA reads TGTGCCTGGAGTGTTTCCGGGGGATTGGCCTACGAGCAGTACTTC. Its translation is CAWSVSGGLAYEQYF.

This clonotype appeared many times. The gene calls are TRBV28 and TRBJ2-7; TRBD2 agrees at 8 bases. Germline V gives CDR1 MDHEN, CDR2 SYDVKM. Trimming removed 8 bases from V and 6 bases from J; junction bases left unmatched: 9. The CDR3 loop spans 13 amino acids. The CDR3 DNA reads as TGTGCCAGCGGATCGGGACTAGTGACCGAGCAGTACTTC. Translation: CASGSGLVTEQYF.

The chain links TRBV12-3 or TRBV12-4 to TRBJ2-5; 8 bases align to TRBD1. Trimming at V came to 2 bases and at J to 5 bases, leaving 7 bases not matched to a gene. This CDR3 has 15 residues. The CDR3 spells CASSLLGQGVETQYF. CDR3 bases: TGTGCCAGCAGTTTACTCGGACAGGGAGTGGAGACCCAGTACTTC.

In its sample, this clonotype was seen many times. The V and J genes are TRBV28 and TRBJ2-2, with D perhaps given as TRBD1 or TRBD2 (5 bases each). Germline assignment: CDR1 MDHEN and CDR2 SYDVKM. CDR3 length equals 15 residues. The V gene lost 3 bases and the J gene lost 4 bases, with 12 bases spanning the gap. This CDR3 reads CASSLFRAGTGELFF. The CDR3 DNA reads TGTGCCAGCAGTTTGTTCAGGGCGGGCACCGGGGAGCTGTTTTTT.

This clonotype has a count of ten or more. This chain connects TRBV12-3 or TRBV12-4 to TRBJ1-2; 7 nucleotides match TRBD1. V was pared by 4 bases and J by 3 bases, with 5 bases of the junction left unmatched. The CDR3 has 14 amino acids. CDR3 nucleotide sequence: TGTGCCAGCAGTTACCCGGGACAGTACTATGGCTACACCTTC. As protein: CASSYPGQYYGYTF.

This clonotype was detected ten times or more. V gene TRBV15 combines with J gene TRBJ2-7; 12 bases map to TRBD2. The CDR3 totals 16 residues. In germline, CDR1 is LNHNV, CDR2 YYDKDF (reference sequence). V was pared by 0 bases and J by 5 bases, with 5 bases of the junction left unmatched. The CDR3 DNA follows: TGTGCCACCAGCAGAGATTTTCGACTAGCGGGAGACGAGCAGTACTTC. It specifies CATSRDFRLAGDEQYF. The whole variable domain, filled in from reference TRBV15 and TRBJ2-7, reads DAMVIQNPRYQVTQFGKPVTLSCSQTLNHNVMYWYQQKSSQAPKLLFHYYDKDFNNEADTPDNFQSRRPNTSFCFLDIRSPGLGDTAMYLCATSRDFRLAGDEQYFGPGTRLTVT.

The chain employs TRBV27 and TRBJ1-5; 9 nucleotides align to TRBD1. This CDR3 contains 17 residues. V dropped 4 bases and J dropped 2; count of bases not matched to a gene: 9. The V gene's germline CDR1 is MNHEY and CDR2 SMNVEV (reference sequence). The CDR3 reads CASSSGQGIDGNQPQHF. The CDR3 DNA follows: TGTGCCAGCAGTTCGGGACAGGGAATCGATGGCAATCAGCCCCAGCATTTT.